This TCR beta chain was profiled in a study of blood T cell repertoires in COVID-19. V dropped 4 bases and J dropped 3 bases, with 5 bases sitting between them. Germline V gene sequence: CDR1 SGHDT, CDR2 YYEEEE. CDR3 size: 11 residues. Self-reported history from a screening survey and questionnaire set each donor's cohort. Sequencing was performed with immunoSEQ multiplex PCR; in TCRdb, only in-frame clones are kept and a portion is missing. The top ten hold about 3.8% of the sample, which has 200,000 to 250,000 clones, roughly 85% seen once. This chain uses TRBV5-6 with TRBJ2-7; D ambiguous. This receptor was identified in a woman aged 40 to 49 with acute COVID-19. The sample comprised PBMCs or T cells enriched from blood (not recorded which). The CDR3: CASSLYYEQYF. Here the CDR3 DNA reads TGTGCCAGCAGCCTCTACTACGAGCAGTACTTC.